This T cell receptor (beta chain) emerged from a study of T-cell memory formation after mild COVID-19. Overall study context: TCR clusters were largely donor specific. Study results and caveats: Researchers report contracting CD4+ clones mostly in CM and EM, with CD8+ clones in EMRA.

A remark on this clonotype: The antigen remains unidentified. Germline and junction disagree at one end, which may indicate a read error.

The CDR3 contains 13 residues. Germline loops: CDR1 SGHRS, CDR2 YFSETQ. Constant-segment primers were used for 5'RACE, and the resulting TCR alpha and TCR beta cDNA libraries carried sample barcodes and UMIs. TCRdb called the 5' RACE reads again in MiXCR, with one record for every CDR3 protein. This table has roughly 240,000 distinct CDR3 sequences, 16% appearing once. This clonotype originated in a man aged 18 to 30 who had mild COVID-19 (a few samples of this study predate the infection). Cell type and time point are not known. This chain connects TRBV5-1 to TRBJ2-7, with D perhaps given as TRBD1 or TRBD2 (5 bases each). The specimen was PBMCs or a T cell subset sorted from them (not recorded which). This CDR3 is CASSITGLASSWF. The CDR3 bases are TGCGCCAGCAGCATAACAGGCTTAGCGAGCAGTTGGTTC.